A single sample gave rise to the 32 T cell receptor beta chains below, sequenced in a study of blood T cell repertoires in COVID-19. The assay was immunoSEQ multiplex PCR, and TCRdb's table has in-frame clones only and misses some. The sample carries about 170,000 clones, roughly 86% recorded once. Material: peripheral blood. The receptors come from a man aged 35-49 years who had recovered from COVID-19.

The chain employs TRBV29-1 and TRBJ2-3, with D maybe TRBD1 (6 bases). The CDR3 has 13 residues. V lost 4 bases and J 2 bases, leaving 10 bases between the germline ends. Germline CDR1 is SQVTM and CDR2 is ANQGSEA. CDR3 DNA sequence: TGCAGCGTTGTGGGGGACAACACAGATACGCAGTATTTT. Translation: CSVVGDNTDTQYF.

J is TRBJ2-3 and V is TRBV6-2 or TRBV6-3, with 11 nucleotides matching TRBD2. Germline loops: CDR1 MNHEY, CDR2 SVGEGT. This CDR3 is built from 15 residues. The V segment lost 4 bases and the J segment 3 bases; nucleotides outside the gene matches: 3. CDR3 residues: CASSLAGGWTDTQYF. The CDR3 DNA reads as TGTGCCAGCAGTTTAGCGGGGGGGTGGACAGATACGCAGTATTTT.

CDR3 bases: TGTGCCAGCAGGCCCTACGCAGGGACCGGGGAGCTGTTTTTT. Its protein product is CASRPYAGTGELFF. This chain connects TRBV11-3 to TRBJ2-2; weak D call: TRBD1 (5 bases). V was trimmed by 6 bases and J by 5 bases, leaving 13 bases between them. Germline values: CDR1 SGHNT, CDR2 YENEEA. The CDR3 spans 14 residues.

The DNA for the CDR3 is TGTGCCAGCAGCTTAGATGTCAGCAATGAGCAGTTCTTC. It codes for CASSLDVSNEQFF. The chain recombines TRBV5-5 with TRBJ2-1, with D uncertain. Germline V lookup: CDR1 SGHKS, CDR2 YYEKEE (reference sequence). V gave up 2 bases and J gave up 6 bases, with 9 bases separating them. The CDR3 covers 13 residues. The complete variable domain, with remaining parts taken from reference TRBV5-5 and TRBJ2-1, reads DAGVTQSPTHLIKTRGQQVTLRCSPISGHKSVSWYQQVLGQGPQFIFQYYEKEERGRGNFPDRFSARQFPNYSSELNVNALLLGDSALYLCASSLDVSNEQFFGPGTRLTVL.

The rearrangement uses TRBV7-2 and TRBJ2-7, with no clear D. V dropped 6 bases and J dropped 6 bases, with 21 bases sitting between them. This CDR3 contains 15 residues. Germline V lookup: CDR1 SGHTA, CDR2 FQGNSA. The CDR3 loop reads CASSFPTSEVGEQYF. The CDR3 region has the DNA TGTGCCAGCAGTTTCCCCACCAGCGAGGTGGGCGAGCAGTACTTC.

The chain links TRBV6-5 to TRBJ1-2, with D maybe TRBD1 (5 bases). The CDR3 totals 14 residues. V was clipped by 6 bases and J by 4 bases, with 15 bases between them. CDR1 is MNHEY and CDR2 is SVGAGI in the germline V gene. The CDR3 DNA sequence: TGTGCCAGCAGAGACCAGGGCAGAGGCTATGGCTACACCTTC. Encoded protein: CASRDQGRGYGYTF.

The chain employs TRBV29-1 and TRBJ2-7; weak D call: TRBD2 (5 bases). This CDR3 is built from 13 residues. Germline V lookup: CDR1 SQVTM, CDR2 ANQGSEA. V was trimmed by 0 bases and J by 7 bases, leaving 13 bases between them. CDR3 amino acids: CSVEDLEGREQYF. The CDR3 nucleotides read TGCAGCGTTGAAGATCTTGAGGGTCGGGAGCAGTACTTC.

The V call is TRBV2, the J call TRBJ2-7; 10 bases map to TRBD2. V lost 4 bases to trimming and J lost 5 bases; unmatched junction nucleotides: 8. The CDR3 has 15 amino acids. The V gene's germline CDR1 is SNHLY and CDR2 FYNNEI. This CDR3 reads CASSAGRTSGHEQYF. The CDR3, as DNA: TGTGCCAGCAGTGCGGGACGGACTAGCGGCCACGAGCAGTACTTC.

Comments on this clone: Within the sample, other DNA sequences also encode this same CDR3. The V gene is TRBV13, the J gene TRBJ1-5; D is uncertain. V lost 3 bases and J 6 bases, leaving 6 bases between the germline ends. The CDR3 spans 12 residues. Germline V gene data show CDR1 as PRHDT and CDR2 as FYEKMQ (reference sequence). The CDR3 is CASSLGSQPQHF. The CDR3 DNA reads TGTGCCAGCAGCTTGGGGAGTCAGCCCCAGCATTTT.

Ten or more counts support this clone. For the CDR3, the DNA is TGTGCCAGCAGTTACATGGGAGTAGGGAATGAGCAGTTCTTC. Protein: CASSYMGVGNEQFF. The V gene is TRBV6-2 or TRBV6-3, the J gene TRBJ2-1, with D perhaps TRBD2 (5 bases). Germline CDR1 and CDR2: MNHEY and SVGEGT. The CDR3 is 14 residues long. The V gene lost 2 bases and the J gene lost 7 bases, with 12 bases spanning the gap.

The chain uses TRBV6-5 and TRBJ1-2; no firm D call. Germline V gene lookup returns CDR1 MNHEY and CDR2 SVGAGI. This CDR3 is built from 12 residues. Trimming left V 5 bases short and J 5 bases short, with 9 bases between. Here the CDR3 reads CASSPGRYGYTF. Here the CDR3 DNA reads TGTGCCAGCAGTCCAGGCCGGTATGGCTACACCTTC.

The chain employs TRBV4-3 and TRBJ1-2; D remains ambiguous. Germline lookup yields CDR1 LGHNA and CDR2 YSLEER. The CDR3 totals 15 residues. The V end was cut by 1 base, the J end by 3 bases, with 12 bases between. The CDR3 nucleotides are TGCGCCAGCAGCCAAGGTCCCGGGGTCGACTATGGCTACACCTTC. This translates into CASSQGPGVDYGYTF.

The chain employs TRBV25-1 and TRBJ1-2, with no clear D. With 2 bases removed from V and 4 bases from J, the gap between germline ends came to 8 bases. CDR3 length: 13 residues. CDR1 and CDR2 from the germline V gene are MGHDK and SYGVNS. CDR3 in DNA: TGTGCCAGCAGTGAAGCAGAGGGCTATGGCTACACCTTC. It encodes CASSEAEGYGYTF.

This sequence joins TRBV18 and TRBJ2-7, with a tentative D call TRBD2 (5 bases). Germline CDR1 is KGHSH and CDR2 is LQKENI. The CDR3 spans 15 residues. With 3 bases removed from V and 0 bases from J, the gap between germline ends came to 12 bases. The CDR3 sequence: CASSPRRGSSYEQYF. CDR3 nucleotides: TGTGCCAGCTCACCGCGTCGGGGAAGCTCCTACGAGCAGTACTTC.

The CDR3 here is CASSPPDTNTEAFF. CDR3 coding DNA: TGTGCCAGCTCACCACCGGACACAAACACTGAAGCTTTCTTT. V is TRBV18 and J is TRBJ1-1; a weak D match, TRBD1 (5 bases). V lost 0 bases to trimming and J lost 2 bases, with 7 bases between them. Germline V gives CDR1 KGHSH, CDR2 LQKENI. The CDR3 is 14 amino acids.

CDR3 sequence: CATSGGPNQETQYF. CDR3 nucleotide sequence: TGTGCCACCAGTGGTGGGCCCAACCAAGAGACCCAGTACTTC. The rearrangement uses TRBV24-1 and TRBJ2-5; D is uncertain. V lost 5 bases to trimming and J lost 0 bases, with 9 bases between them. CDR3 length: 14 residues. Germline assignment: CDR1 KGHDR and CDR2 SFDVKD.

The V gene is TRBV19, the J gene TRBJ2-1; the match to TRBD2 covers 9 bases. The V gene end was trimmed by 0 bases and the J gene end by 4 bases; junction bases not matched to a gene: 4. CDR1 LNHDA and CDR2 SQIVND come from the germline V gene (reference sequence). CDR3 length equals 16 residues. The CDR3 region has the DNA TGTGCCAGTAGTATAGATATTAGCGGGGGATACAATGAGCAGTTCTTC. Translated: CASSIDISGGYNEQFF.

This chain uses TRBV7-2 with TRBJ2-2; tentative D call: TRBD1 (6 bases). Germline V lookup: CDR1 SGHTA, CDR2 FQGNSA. The CDR3 length is 14 residues. Trimming took 5 bases from V and 4 from J, leaving 11 bases between them. The CDR3 sequence is CASSVQGFTGELFF. CDR3 in DNA: TGTGCCAGCAGCGTACAGGGTTTCACCGGGGAGCTGTTTTTT.

V and J are TRBV7-9 and TRBJ2-7; 9 bases agree with TRBD1. This CDR3 has 13 amino acids. Germline loops: CDR1 SEHNR, CDR2 FQNEAQ (reference sequence). V was pared by 5 bases and J by 5 bases, with 4 bases of the junction left unmatched. For the CDR3, the DNA is TGTGCCAGCAGCCGGGACAGGGAGAACGAGCAGTACTTC. This gives the protein CASSRDRENEQYF.

The V and J genes are TRBV30 and TRBJ2-4; 10 bases match TRBD1. After removal of 5 bases from V and 6 bases from J, the junction contained 7 bases not matched to a gene. Germline loops: CDR1 GTSNPN, CDR2 SVGIG (reference sequence). The CDR3 is made up of 14 amino acids. The CDR3 reads CAWAPGQGRNIQYF. The CDR3 nucleotides read TGTGCCTGGGCCCCGGGACAGGGGAGAAACATTCAGTACTTC.

The gene calls are TRBV7-2 and TRBJ2-7; maybe TRBD2 (5 bases). The CDR3 extends over 13 amino acids. V lost 4 bases and J 5 bases, leaving 12 bases between the germline ends. Germline CDR1 is SGHTA and CDR2 is FQGNSA. This chain's CDR3 is CASSWVPRDEQYF. The CDR3 DNA reads as TGTGCCAGCAGCTGGGTCCCGCGGGACGAGCAGTACTTC.

This clone was detected only once. V usage is TRBV12-5 and J usage is TRBJ1-2; TRBD1 agrees at 9 bases. This CDR3 has 18 amino acids. J lost 4 bases, V lost 0 bases, and 12 bases had no gene match. Germline V gene lookup returns CDR1 LGHNT and CDR2 FRNRAP. The CDR3: CASGLVLGTGSKRYGYTF. The CDR3 nucleotides are TGTGCTAGTGGTTTGGTACTTGGGACAGGGTCAAAACGCTATGGCTACACCTTC.

This clone was seen a few times. The J gene is TRBJ2-7, the V gene TRBV28, with 9 bases matching TRBD1. CDR3 size: 14 residues. J gave up 2 bases and V 5 bases, and 4 bases lay outside the gene matches. Germline CDR1 is MDHEN and CDR2 is SYDVKM. The CDR3 nucleotides read TGTGCCAGCAGTGGGGGGACAGGGACCTACGAGCAGTACTTC. Residues: CASSGGTGTYEQYF.

The CDR3 DNA reads as TGTGCCAGCTCACCAAATCGGCGGGGCGGCGAGCAGTACTTC. Amino acid sequence: CASSPNRRGGEQYF. V and J are TRBV18 and TRBJ2-7; maybe TRBD2 (6 bases). Germline CDR1 is KGHSH and CDR2 is LQKENI. V gave up 2 bases and J gave up 6 bases, with 14 bases separating them. The CDR3 totals 14 residues.

V and J are TRBV6-2 or TRBV6-3 and TRBJ2-5; 7 nucleotides align to TRBD2. J lost 3 bases, V lost 2 bases, and 15 bases had no gene match. Germline V lookup: CDR1 MNHEY, CDR2 SVGEGT. The CDR3 is 18 amino acids. CDR3 sequence reads: CASSYQLGRGRWEETQYF. The CDR3 DNA follows: TGTGCCAGCAGTTACCAGTTAGGGCGGGGGAGGTGGGAAGAGACCCAGTACTTC.

The chain carries TRBV6-6 and TRBJ1-5; D call uncertain. Germline values: CDR1 MNHNY, CDR2 SVGAGI (reference sequence). V dropped 7 bases and J dropped 6 bases, with 10 bases sitting between them. There are 12 residues in the CDR3. Here the CDR3 reads CASTRYGQPQHF. The CDR3 DNA is TGTGCCAGCACCAGGTACGGTCAGCCCCAGCATTTT.

The chain is built from TRBV30 and TRBJ1-1, with a possible D match to TRBD1 (6 bases). V was trimmed by 4 bases and J by 2 bases, leaving 14 bases between them. The CDR3 has 14 residues. CDR1 is GTSNPN and CDR2 is SVGIG in the germline V gene (reference sequence). CDR3 DNA: TGTGCCTGGATCCGTTTTGGGGGCAACACTGAAGCTTTCTTT. Amino acid sequence: CAWIRFGGNTEAFF.

This clone was seen only once. This chain's CDR3 is CASSPPGQGFCGYTF. CDR3 nucleotides: TGCGCCAGCAGTCCGCCGGGACAGGGGTTTTGCGGCTACACCTTC. J is TRBJ1-2 and V is TRBV23-1; 10 bases are a match to TRBD1. TRBV23-1 is annotated as an ORF whose role is uncertain. V lost 4 bases to trimming and J lost 8 bases; unmatched junction nucleotides: 10. The CDR3 length is 15 residues.

The chain links TRBV12-5 to TRBJ2-1; 10 bases agree with TRBD2. CDR1 is LGHNT, CDR2 FRNRAP, per germline. Trimming removed 7 bases from V and 8 bases from J; junction bases left unmatched: 5. CDR3 size: 13 residues. CDR3 sequence: CASVTSGGDEQFF. The DNA for the CDR3 is TGTGCTAGTGTAACCAGCGGGGGGGATGAGCAGTTCTTC. The complete variable domain, with remaining parts taken from reference TRBV12-5 and TRBJ2-1, reads DARVTQTPRHKVTEMGQEVTMRCQPILGHNTVFWYRQTMMQGLELLAYFRNRAPLDDSGMPKDRFSAEMPDATLATLKIQPSEPRDSAVYFCASVTSGGDEQFFGPGTRLTVL.

About this clone: Since a much larger clone is just one base distant, this may be a read error. The chain employs TRBV6-5 and TRBJ2-4, with D tentatively TRBD1 (6 bases). This CDR3 region has 13 residues. The ends were cut back, 7 bases at V and 9 bases at J, with 16 bases in the middle. Germline V gene lookup returns CDR1 MNHEY and CDR2 SVGAGI. The CDR3 nucleotides are TGTGCCAGCAATTCGTCAGGGGTCGGCATTCAGTACTTC. Residues: CASNSSGVGIQYF.

The gene calls are TRBV6-2 or TRBV6-3 and TRBJ1-2, with no clear D. Germline CDR1 MNHEY, CDR2 SVGEGT. This CDR3 is 13 amino acids long. Deletions cut 4 bases from V and 4 bases from J, with 10 bases between. The CDR3 DNA sequence: TGTGCCAGCAGTTTCTTGGGAGTCTATGGCTACACCTTC. Translation: CASSFLGVYGYTF.

This chain connects TRBV12-3 or TRBV12-4 to TRBJ2-7; no reliable D call. The V and J ends lost 2 bases and 6 bases respectively, with 8 bases between them. CDR3 length: 12 amino acids. CDR3 sequence: CASSLIVFEQYF. The DNA of the CDR3 is TGTGCCAGCAGTTTAATAGTTTTCGAGCAGTACTTC.